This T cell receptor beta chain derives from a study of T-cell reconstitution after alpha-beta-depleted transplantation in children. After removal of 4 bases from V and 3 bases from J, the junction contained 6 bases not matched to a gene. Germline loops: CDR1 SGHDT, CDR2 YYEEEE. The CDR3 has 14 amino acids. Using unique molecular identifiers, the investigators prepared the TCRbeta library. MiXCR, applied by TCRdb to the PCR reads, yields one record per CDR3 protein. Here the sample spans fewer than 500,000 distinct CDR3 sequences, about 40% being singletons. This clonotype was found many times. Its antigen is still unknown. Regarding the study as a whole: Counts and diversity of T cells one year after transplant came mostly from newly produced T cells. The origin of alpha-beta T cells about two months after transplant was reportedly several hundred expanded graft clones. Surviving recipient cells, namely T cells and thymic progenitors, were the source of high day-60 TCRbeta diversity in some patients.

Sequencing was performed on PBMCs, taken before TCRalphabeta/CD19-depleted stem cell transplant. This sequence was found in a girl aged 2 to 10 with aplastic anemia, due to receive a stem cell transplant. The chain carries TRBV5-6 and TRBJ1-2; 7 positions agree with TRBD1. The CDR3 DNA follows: TGTGCCAGCAGCCCTGAGGACAGGCACTATGGCTACACCTTC. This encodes CASSPEDRHYGYTF.